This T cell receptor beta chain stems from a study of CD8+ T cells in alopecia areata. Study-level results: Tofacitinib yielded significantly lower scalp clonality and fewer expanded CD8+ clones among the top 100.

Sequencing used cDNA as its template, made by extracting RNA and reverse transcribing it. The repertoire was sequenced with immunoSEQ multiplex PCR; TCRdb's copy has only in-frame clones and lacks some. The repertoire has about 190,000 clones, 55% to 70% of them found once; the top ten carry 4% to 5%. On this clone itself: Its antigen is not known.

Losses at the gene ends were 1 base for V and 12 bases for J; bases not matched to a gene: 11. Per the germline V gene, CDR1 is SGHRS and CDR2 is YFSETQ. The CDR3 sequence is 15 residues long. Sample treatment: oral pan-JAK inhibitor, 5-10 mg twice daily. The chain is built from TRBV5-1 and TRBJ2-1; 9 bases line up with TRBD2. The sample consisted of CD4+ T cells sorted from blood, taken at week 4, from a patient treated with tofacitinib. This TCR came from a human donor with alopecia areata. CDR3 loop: CASSLSGSGGGVQFF. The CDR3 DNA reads TGCGCCAGCAGCTTGTCGGGTAGCGGGGGTGGTGTGCAGTTCTTC.